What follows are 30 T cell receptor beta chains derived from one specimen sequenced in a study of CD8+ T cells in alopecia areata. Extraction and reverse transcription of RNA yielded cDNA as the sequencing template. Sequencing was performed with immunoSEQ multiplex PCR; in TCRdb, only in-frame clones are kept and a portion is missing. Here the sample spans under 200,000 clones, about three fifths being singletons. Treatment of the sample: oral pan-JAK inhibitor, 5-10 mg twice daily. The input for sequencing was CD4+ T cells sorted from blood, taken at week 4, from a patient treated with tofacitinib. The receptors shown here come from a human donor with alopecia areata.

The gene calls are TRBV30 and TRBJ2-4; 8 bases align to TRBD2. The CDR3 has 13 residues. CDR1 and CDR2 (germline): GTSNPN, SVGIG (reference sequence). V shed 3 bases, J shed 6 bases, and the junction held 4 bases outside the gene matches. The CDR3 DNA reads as TGTGCCTGGAGCCCGGGGGGGCTAAACATTCAGTACTTC. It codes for CAWSPGGLNIQYF.

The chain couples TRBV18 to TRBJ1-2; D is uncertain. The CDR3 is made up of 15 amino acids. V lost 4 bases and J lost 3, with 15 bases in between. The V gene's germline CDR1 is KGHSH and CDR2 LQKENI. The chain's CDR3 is CASSQELDPYYGYTF. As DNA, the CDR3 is TGTGCCAGCTCACAGGAGCTAGACCCCTACTATGGCTACACCTTC.

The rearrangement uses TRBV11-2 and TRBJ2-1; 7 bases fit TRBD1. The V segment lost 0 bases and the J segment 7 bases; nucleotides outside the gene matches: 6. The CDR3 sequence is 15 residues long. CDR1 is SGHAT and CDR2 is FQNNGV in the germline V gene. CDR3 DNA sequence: TGTGCCAGCAGCTTAGAAAGGGTCAGGGGGAATGAGCAGTTCTTC. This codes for CASSLERVRGNEQFF. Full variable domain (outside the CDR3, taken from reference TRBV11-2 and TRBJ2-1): EAGVAQSPRYKIIEKRQSVAFWCNPISGHATLYWYQQILGQGPKLLIQFQNNGVVDDSQLPKDRFSAERLKGVDSTLKIQPAKLEDSAVYLCASSLERVRGNEQFFGPGTRLTVL.

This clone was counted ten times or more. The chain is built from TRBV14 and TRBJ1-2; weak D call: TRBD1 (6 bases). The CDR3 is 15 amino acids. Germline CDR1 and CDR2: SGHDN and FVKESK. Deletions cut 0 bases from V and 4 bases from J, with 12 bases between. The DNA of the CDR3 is TGTGCCAGCAGCCAAGAAGGCCCCAGGGGCTATGGCTACACCTTC. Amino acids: CASSQEGPRGYGYTF.

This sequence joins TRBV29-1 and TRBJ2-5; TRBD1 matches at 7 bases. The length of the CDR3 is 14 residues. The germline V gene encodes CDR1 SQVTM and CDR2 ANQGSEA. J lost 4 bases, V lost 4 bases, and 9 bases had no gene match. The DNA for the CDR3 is TGCAGCGTTGGCCACAGGGGCGAGGGAGAGACCCAGTACTTC. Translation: CSVGHRGEGETQYF.

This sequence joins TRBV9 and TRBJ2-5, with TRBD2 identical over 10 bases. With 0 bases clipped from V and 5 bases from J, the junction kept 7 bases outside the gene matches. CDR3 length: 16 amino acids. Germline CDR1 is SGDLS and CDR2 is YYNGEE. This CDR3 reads CASSVGVAGGRETQYF. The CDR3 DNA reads TGTGCCAGCAGCGTAGGAGTAGCGGGGGGCCGGGAGACCCAGTACTTC.

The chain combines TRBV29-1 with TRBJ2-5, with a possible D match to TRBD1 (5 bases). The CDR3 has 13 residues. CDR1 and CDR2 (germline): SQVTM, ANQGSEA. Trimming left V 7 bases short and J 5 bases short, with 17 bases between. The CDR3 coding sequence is TGCAGCGGCTCAGGGTCCCCTAAGGAGACCCAGTACTTC. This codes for CSGSGSPKETQYF.

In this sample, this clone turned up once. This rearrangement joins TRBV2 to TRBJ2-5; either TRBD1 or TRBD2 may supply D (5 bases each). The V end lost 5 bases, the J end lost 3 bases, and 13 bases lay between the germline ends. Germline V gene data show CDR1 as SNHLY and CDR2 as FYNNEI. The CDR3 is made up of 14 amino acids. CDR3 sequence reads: CASSSGTYEETQYF. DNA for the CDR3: TGTGCCAGCAGTTCCGGGACCTACGAAGAGACCCAGTACTTC. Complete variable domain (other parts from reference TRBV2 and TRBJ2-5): EPEVTQTPSHQVTQMGQEVILRCVPISNHLYFYWYRQILGQKVEFLVSFYNNEISEKSEIFDDQFSVERPDGSNFTLKIRSTKLEDSAMYFCASSSGTYEETQYFGPGTRLLVL.

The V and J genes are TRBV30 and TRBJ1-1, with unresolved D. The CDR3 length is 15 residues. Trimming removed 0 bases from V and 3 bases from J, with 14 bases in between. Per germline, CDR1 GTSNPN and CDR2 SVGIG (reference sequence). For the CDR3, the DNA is TGTGCCTGGAGTGTACGAATCAGGCGGGACACTGAAGCTTTCTTT. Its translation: CAWSVRIRRDTEAFF.

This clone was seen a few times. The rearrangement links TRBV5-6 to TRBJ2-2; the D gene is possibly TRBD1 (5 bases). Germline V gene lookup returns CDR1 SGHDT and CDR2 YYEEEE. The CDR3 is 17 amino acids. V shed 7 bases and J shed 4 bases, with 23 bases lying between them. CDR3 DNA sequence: TGTGCCAGCGCCGACCGAGAAAGGGGAAGTGCCACCGGGGAGCTGTTTTTT. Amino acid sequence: CASADRERGSATGELFF.

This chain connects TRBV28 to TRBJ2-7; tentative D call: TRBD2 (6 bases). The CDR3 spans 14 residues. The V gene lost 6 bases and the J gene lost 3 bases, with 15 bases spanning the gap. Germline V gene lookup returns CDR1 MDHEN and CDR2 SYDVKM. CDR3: CASSLGGSDYEQYF. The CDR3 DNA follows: TGTGCCAGCAGCCTCGGGGGTTCGGACTACGAGCAGTACTTC.

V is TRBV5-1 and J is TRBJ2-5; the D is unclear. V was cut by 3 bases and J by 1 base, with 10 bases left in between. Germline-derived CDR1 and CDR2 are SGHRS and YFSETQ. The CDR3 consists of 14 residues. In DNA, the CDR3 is TGCGCCAGCAGCTCGCTCGCAGGCCAAGAGACCCAGTACTTC. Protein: CASSSLAGQETQYF.

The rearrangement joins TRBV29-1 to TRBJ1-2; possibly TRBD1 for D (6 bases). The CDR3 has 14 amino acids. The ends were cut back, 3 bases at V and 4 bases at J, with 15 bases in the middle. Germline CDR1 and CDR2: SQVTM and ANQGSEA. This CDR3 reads CSVDPDSSGYGYTF. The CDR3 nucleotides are TGCAGCGTTGACCCGGACAGCAGCGGCTATGGCTACACCTTC.

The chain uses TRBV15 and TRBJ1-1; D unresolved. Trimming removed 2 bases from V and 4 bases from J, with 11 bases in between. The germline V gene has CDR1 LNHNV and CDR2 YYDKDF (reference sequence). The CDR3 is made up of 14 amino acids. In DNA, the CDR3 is TGTGCCACCAGCAGACCCGCCCGGAGCACTGAAGCTTTCTTT. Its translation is CATSRPARSTEAFF. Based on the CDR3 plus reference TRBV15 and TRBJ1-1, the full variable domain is DAMVIQNPRYQVTQFGKPVTLSCSQTLNHNVMYWYQQKSSQAPKLLFHYYDKDFNNEADTPDNFQSRRPNTSFCFLDIRSPGLGDTAMYLCATSRPARSTEAFFGQGTRLTVV.

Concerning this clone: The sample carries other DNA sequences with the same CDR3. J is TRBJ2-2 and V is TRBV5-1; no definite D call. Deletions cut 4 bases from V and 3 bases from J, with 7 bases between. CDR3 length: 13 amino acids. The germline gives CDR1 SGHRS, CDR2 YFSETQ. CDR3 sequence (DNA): TGCGCCAGCAGCCTGGTCGACACCGGGGAGCTGTTTTTT. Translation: CASSLVDTGELFF.

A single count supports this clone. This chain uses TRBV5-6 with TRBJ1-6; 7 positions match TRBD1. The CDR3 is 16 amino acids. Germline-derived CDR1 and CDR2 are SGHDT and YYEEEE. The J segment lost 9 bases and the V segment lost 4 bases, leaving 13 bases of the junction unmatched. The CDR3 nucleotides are TGTGCCAGCAGCACGAGACAGGGAGGGAGGCTTTCACCCCTCCACTTT. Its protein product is CASSTRQGGRLSPLHF.

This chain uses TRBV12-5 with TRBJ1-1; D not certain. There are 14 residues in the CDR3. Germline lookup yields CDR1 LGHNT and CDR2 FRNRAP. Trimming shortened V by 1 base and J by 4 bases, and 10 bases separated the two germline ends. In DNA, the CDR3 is TGTGCTAGTGGTTTGGACAGTTTAAGCACTGAAGCTTTCTTT. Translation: CASGLDSLSTEAFF. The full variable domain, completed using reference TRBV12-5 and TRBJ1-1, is DARVTQTPRHKVTEMGQEVTMRCQPILGHNTVFWYRQTMMQGLELLAYFRNRAPLDDSGMPKDRFSAEMPDATLATLKIQPSEPRDSAVYFCASGLDSLSTEAFFGQGTRLTVV.

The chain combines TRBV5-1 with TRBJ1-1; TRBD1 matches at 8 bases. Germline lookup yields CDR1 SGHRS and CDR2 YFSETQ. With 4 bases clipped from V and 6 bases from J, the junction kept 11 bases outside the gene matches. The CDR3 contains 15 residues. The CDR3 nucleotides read TGCGCCAGCAGCGTGAAGACAGGGGAGGGTGCTGAAGCTTTCTTT. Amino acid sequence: CASSVKTGEGAEAFF.

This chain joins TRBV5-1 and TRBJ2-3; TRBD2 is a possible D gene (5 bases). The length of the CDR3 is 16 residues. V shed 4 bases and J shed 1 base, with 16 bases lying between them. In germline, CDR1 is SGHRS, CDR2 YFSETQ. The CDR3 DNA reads TGCGCCAGCAGCCCCTCTATAAGCGGCCGCACAGATACGCAGTATTTT. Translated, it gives CASSPSISGRTDTQYF.

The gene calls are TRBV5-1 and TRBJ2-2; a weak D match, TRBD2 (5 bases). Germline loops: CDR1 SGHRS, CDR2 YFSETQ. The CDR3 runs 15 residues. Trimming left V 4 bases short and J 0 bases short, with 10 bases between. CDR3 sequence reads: CASSPGGSNTGELFF. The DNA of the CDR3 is TGCGCCAGCAGCCCTGGCGGGTCGAACACCGGGGAGCTGTTTTTT.

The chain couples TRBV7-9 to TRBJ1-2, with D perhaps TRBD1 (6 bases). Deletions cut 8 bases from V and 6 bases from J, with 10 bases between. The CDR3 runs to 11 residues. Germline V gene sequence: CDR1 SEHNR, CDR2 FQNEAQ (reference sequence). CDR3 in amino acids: CASGTPDGYTF. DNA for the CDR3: TGTGCCAGCGGGACACCTGATGGCTACACCTTC.

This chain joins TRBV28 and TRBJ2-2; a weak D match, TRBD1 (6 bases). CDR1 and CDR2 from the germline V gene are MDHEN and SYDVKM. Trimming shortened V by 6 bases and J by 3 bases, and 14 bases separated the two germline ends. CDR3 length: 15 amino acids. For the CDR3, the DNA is TGTGCCAGCAGCGGACAGTCGGAGTACACCGGGGAGCTGTTTTTT. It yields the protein CASSGQSEYTGELFF. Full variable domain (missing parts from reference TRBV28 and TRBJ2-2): DVKVTQSSRYLVKRTGEKVFLECVQDMDHENMFWYRQDPGLGLRLIYFSYDVKMKEKGDIPEGYSVSREKKERFSLILESASTNQTSMYLCASSGQSEYTGELFFGEGSRLTVL.

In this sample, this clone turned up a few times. The CDR3 DNA is TGCAGCGTTCGGCTGAACACTGAAGCTTTCTTT. Its protein product is CSVRLNTEAFF. The chain employs TRBV29-1 and TRBJ1-1; D remains ambiguous. V was pared by 5 bases and J by 0 bases, with 4 bases between. The CDR3 loop spans 11 amino acids. Germline-derived CDR1 and CDR2 are SQVTM and ANQGSEA.

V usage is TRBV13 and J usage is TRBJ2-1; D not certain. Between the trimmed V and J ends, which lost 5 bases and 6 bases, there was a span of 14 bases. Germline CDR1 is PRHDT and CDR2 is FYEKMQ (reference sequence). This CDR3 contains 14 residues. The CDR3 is CASSTPREANEQFF. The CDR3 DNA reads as TGTGCCAGCAGCACGCCTCGAGAAGCCAATGAGCAGTTCTTC.

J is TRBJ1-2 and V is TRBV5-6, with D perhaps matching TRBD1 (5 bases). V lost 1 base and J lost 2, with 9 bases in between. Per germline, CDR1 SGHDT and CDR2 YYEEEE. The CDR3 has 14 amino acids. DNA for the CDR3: TGTGCCAGCAGCTTGTCAGGGAGCAACTATGGCTACACCTTC. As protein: CASSLSGSNYGYTF.

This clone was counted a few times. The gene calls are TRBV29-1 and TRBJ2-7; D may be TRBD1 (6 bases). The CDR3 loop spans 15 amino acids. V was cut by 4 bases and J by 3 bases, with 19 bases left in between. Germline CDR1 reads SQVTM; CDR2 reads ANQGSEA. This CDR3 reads CSVVPTQGPSYEQYF. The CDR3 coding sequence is TGCAGCGTTGTCCCAACTCAGGGGCCGAGCTACGAGCAGTACTTC.

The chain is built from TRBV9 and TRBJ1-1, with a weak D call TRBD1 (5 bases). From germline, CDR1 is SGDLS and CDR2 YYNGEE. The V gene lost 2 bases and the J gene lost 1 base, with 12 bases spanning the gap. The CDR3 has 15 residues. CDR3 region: CASSVNARENTEAFF. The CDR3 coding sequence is TGTGCCAGCAGCGTGAACGCCAGGGAGAACACTGAAGCTTTCTTT.

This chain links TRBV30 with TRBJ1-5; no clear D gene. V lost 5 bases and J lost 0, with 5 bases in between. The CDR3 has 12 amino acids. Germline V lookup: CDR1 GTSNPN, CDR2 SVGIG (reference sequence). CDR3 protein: CAWGYSNQPQHF. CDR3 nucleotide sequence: TGTGCCTGGGGTTATAGCAATCAGCCCCAGCATTTT. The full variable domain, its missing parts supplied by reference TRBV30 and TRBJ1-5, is SQTIHQWPATLVQPVGSPLSLECTVEGTSNPNLYWYRQAAGRGLQLLFYSVGIGQISSEVPQNLSASRPQDRQFILSSKKLLLSDSGFYLCAWGYSNQPQHFGDGTRLSIL.

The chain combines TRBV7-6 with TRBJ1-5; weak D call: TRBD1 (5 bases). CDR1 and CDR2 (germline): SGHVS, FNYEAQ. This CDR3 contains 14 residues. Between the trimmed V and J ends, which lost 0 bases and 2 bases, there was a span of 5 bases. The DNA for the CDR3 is TGTGCCAGCAGCTTAGCGACAGGCAATCAGCCCCAGCATTTT. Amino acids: CASSLATGNQPQHF.

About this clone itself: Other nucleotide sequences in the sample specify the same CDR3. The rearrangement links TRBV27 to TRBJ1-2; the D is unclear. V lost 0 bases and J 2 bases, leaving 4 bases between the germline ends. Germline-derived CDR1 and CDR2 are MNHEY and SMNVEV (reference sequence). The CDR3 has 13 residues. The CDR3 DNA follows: TGTGCCAGCAGTTTATCAGAGAACTATGGCTACACCTTC. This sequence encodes CASSLSENYGYTF.